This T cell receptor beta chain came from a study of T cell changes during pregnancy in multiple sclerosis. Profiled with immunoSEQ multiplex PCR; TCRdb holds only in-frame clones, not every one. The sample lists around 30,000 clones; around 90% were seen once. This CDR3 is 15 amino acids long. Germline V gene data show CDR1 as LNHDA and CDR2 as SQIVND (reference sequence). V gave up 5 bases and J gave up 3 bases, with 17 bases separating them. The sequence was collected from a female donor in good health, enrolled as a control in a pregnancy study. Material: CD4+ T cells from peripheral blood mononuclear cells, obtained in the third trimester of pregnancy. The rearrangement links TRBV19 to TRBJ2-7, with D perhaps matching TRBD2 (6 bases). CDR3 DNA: TGTGCCAGTAGTTCCGGCGGGGTTGGAAACTACGAGCAGTACTTC. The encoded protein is CASSSGGVGNYEQYF.